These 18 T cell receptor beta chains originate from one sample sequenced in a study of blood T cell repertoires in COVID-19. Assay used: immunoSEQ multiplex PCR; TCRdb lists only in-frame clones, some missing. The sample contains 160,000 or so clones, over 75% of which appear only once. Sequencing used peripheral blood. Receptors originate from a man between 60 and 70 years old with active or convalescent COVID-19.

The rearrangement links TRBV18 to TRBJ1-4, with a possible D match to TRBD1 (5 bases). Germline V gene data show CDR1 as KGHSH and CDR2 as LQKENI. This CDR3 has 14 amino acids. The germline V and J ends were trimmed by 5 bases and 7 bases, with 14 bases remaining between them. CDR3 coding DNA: TGTGCCAGCTCAACTCAGGGTACCGGTGAAAAACTGTTTTTT. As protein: CASSTQGTGEKLFF.

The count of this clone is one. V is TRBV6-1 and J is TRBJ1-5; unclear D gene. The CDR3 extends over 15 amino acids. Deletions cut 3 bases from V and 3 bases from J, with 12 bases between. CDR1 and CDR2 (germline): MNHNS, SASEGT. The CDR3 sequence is CASSEVGRLNQPQHF. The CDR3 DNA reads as TGTGCCAGCAGTGAGGTCGGCAGGCTCAATCAGCCCCAGCATTTT.

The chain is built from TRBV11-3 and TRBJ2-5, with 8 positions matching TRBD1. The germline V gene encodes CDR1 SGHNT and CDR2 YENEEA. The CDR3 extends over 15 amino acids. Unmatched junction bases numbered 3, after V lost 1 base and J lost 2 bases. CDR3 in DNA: TGTGCCAGCAGCTTAGCGGGACAGGAACAAGAGACCCAGTACTTC. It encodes CASSLAGQEQETQYF.

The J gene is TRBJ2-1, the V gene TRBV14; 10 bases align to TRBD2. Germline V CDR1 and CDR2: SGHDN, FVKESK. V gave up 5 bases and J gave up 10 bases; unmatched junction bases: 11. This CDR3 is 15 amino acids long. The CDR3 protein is CASSSSGTSAKEQFF. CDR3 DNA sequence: TGTGCCAGCAGCTCTTCCGGGACTAGCGCGAAGGAGCAGTTCTTC.

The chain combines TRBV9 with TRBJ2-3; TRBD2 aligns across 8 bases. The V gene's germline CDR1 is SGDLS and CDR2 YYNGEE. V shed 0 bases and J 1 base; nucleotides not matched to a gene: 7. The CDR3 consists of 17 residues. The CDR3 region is CASSVEGSTSGTDTQYF. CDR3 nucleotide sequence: TGTGCCAGCAGCGTAGAGGGGTCGACTAGCGGCACAGATACGCAGTATTTT. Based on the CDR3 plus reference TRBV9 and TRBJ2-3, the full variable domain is DSGVTQTPKHLITATGQRVTLRCSPRSGDLSVYWYQQSLDQGLQFLIQYYNGEERAKGNILERFSAQQFPDLHSELNLSSLELGDSALYFCASSVEGSTSGTDTQYFGPGTRLTVL.

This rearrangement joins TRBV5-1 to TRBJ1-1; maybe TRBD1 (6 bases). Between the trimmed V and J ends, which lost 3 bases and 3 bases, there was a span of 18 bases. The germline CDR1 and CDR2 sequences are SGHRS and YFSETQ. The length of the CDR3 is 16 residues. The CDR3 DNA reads TGCGCCAGCAGCTCGAGAACAGGGAGTATAGACACTGAAGCTTTCTTT. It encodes CASSSRTGSIDTEAFF.

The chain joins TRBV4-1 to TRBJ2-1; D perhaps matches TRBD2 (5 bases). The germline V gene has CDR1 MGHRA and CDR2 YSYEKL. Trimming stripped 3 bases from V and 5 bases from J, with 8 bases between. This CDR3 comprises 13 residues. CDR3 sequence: CASSQIGDNEQFF. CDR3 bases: TGCGCCAGCAGCCAGATCGGGGACAATGAGCAGTTCTTC.

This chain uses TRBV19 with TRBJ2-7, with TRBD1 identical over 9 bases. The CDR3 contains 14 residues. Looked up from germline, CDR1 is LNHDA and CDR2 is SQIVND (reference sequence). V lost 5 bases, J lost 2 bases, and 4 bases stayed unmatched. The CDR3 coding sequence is TGTGCCAGTAGTCCCGGGACAGGGCCCTACGAGCAGTACTTC. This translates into CASSPGTGPYEQYF.

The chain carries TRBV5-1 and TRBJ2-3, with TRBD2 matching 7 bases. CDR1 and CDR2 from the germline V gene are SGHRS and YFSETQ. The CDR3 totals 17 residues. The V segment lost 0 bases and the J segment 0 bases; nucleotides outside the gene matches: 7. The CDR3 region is CASSLAYAGASTDTQYF. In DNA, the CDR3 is TGCGCCAGCAGCTTGGCCTATGCGGGAGCTAGCACAGATACGCAGTATTTT.

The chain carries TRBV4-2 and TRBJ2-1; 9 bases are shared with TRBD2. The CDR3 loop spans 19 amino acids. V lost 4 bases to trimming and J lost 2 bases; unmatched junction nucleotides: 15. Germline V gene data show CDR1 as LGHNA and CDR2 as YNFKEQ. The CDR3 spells CASSPGSGGGAGPYNEQFF. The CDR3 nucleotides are TGTGCCAGCAGCCCCGGAAGTGGCGGGGGGGCTGGCCCCTACAATGAGCAGTTCTTC.

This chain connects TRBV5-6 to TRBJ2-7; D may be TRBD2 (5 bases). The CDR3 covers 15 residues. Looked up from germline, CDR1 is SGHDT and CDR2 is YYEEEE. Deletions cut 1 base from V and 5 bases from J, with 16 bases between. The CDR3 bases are TGTGCCAGCAGCTTGATTCTCCGGGATTCGGACGAGCAGTACTTC. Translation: CASSLILRDSDEQYF.

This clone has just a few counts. In DNA, the CDR3 is TGTGCCAGCAGTCTGGGCCAACCCTTCTCCTACGAGCAGTACTTC. Translating gives CASSLGQPFSYEQYF. V usage is TRBV6-5 and J usage is TRBJ2-7; D gene ambiguous. The CDR3 extends over 15 amino acids. The V and J ends lost 5 bases and 0 bases respectively, with 14 bases between them. Per the germline V gene, CDR1 is MNHEY and CDR2 is SVGAGI.

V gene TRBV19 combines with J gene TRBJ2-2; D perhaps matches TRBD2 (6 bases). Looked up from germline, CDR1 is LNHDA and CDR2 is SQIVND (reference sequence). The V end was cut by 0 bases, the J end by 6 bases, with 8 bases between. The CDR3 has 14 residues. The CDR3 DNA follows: TGTGCCAGTAGTATAGAGGGCGGGGCCGGGGAGCTGTTTTTT. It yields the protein CASSIEGGAGELFF.

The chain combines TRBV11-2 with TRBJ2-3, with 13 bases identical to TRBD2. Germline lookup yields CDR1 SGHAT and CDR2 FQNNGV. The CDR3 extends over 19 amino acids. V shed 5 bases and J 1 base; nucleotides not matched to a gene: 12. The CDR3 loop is CASSLFRGTSGTGTDTQYF. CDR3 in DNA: TGTGCCAGCAGCCTGTTCCGGGGGACTAGCGGGACTGGCACAGATACGCAGTATTTT.

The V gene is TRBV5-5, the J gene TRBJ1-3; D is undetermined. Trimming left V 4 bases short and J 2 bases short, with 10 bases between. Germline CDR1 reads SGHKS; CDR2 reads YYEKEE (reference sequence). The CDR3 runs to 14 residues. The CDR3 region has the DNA TGTGCCAGCAGCGCGACAATCCCTGGAAACACCATATATTTT. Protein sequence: CASSATIPGNTIYF.

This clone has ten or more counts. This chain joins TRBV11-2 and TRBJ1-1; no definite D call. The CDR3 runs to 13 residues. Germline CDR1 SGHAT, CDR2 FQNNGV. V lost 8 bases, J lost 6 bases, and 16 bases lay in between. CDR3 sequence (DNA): TGTGCCAGCGGGCCTGGACTCGGCCCTGAAGCTTTCTTT. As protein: CASGPGLGPEAFF.

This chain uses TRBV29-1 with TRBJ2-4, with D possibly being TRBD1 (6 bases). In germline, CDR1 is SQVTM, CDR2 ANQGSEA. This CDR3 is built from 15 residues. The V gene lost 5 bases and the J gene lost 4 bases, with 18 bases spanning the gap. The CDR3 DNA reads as TGCAGCGTTCGATCCCCCTTTGGGACAAAAAACATTCAGTACTTC. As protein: CSVRSPFGTKNIQYF.

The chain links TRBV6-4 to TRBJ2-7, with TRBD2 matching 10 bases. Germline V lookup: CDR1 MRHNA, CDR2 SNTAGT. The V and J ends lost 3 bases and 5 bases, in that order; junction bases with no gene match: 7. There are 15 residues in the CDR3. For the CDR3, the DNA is TGTGCCAGCAGTGAACTAGCGGGAAACAGGAACGAGCAGTACTTC. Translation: CASSELAGNRNEQYF.